The clone carrying this T cell receptor beta chain has only a few counts. Antigen specificity is unknown. Built from TCR beta cDNA, the libraries had unique molecular identifiers in them. TCRdb reprocessed the PCR reads via MiXCR and lists one record per CDR3 protein. This sample yields approximately 730,000 distinct CDR3 sequences, of which approximately 30% are seen a single time; around 0.56% belongs to the top ten. The data originate from a study of post-analysis software for immune sequencing data. Study-wide results and limits: About five TRBV segments (TRBV5-6, TRBV5-1 and TRBV20-1 among them) occurred more frequently in patients than in controls.

The CDR3 is 15 amino acids. Per the germline V gene, CDR1 is SGHVS and CDR2 is FQNEAQ. J gave up 6 bases and V 6 bases, and 11 bases lay outside the gene matches. The receptor was derived from a girl aged 10-17 years with multiple sclerosis. The specimen sequenced was blood. The rearrangement joins TRBV7-8 to TRBJ1-1; 9 nucleotides line up with TRBD1. As DNA, the CDR3 is TGTGCCAGCAGGCCGGACAGGGGCGCCGCCCCTGAAGCTTTCTTT. Encoded protein: CASRPDRGAAPEAFF.